Below are 2 T cell receptor beta chains sequenced from a single sample in a study of shared clonotypes between healthy human individuals (dated by TCRdb to 2018 to 2020). The protocol used for the library was the immunoSEQ multiplex PCR assay. TCRdb provides this immuneACCESS table in a form limited to in-frame rearrangements. Some clones are lacking; in checked studies, under half of them reflect an unresolved V gene, and why the rest are absent is not known. The sample table shows some 500,000 clones, and 75% to 80% are seen once. The leading ten clones occupy around 12% of the sample. What was sequenced was PBMCs. The receptors stem from a woman in her 40s in good health. Some clones in this sample may be carry-over from other donors' samples.

In its sample, this clone was seen once. V usage is TRBV30 and J usage is TRBJ2-3, with unresolved D. Trimming left V 5 bases short and J 6 bases short, with 9 bases between. Looked up from germline, CDR1 is GTSNPN and CDR2 is SVGIG (reference sequence). The CDR3 runs 11 residues. CDR3 coding DNA: TGTGCCTGGGCCCATCCGGATACGCAGTATTTT. Amino acid sequence: CAWAHPDTQYF.

Remarks on this clone: A much larger clone is a single base away; this may be a read error. The chain carries TRBV13 and TRBJ2-7; the D gene is possibly TRBD1 (6 bases). The V and J ends lost 3 bases and 0 bases respectively, with 12 bases between them. CDR3 size: 15 residues. Germline CDR1 is PRHDT and CDR2 is FYEKMQ (reference sequence). CDR3 nucleotides: TGTGCCAGCAGCTTGGGGGCCTCCAGCTCCTACGAGCAGTACTTC. As protein: CASSLGASSSYEQYF.